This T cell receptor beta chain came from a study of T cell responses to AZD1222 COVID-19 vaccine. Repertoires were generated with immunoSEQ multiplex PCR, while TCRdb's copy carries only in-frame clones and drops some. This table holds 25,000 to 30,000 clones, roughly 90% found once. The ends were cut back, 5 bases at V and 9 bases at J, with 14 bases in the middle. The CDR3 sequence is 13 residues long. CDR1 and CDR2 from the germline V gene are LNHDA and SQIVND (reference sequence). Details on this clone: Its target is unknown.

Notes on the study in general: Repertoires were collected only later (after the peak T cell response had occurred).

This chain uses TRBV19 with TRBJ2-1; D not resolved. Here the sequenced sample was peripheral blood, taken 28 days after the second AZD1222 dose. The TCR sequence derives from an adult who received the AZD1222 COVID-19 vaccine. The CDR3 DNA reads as TGTGCCAGTAGTGCGGCCCTGTGGGGTGAGCAGTTCTTC. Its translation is CASSAALWGEQFF. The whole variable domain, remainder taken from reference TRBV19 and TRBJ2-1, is DGGITQSPKYLFRKEGQNVTLSCEQNLNHDAMYWYRQDPGQGLRLIYYSQIVNDFQKGDIAEGYSVSREKKESFPLTVTSAQKNPTAFYLCASSAALWGEQFFGPGTRLTVL.